This TCR beta chain came from a study of T cells in Graves' hyperthyroidism and ophthalmopathy. Germline values: CDR1 DFQATT, CDR2 SNEGSKA (reference sequence). CDR3 length equals 13 residues. V lost 7 bases, J lost 5 bases, and 16 bases lay in between. It was RNA transcripts that yielded the amplified TCR beta CDR3 regions. The study used the HTBI primer set for a first-round RT-PCR of the TCR CDR3. TCRdb independently ran MiXCR on the multiplex PCR reads; one entry per CDR3 protein. The sample includes around 200,000 distinct CDR3 sequences, over 15% of them seen just once. Points from the study as a whole: Ophthalmopathy was predicted by the model a median of roughly 6 months ahead of onset.

This clonotype was detected many times. No antigen is known for it. Patients were aged 18 to 65, had disease duration under 2 months, and had newly diagnosed hyperthyroidism. This chain uses TRBV20-1 with TRBJ2-3; weak D call: TRBD2 (7 bases). Sequences were obtained from blood. The TCR originated in a woman in her forties or fifties with Graves' hyperthyroidism. This CDR3 reads CSDLTSRGDTQYF. As DNA, the CDR3 is TGCAGTGACCTGACTAGCAGGGGAGATACGCAGTATTTT.